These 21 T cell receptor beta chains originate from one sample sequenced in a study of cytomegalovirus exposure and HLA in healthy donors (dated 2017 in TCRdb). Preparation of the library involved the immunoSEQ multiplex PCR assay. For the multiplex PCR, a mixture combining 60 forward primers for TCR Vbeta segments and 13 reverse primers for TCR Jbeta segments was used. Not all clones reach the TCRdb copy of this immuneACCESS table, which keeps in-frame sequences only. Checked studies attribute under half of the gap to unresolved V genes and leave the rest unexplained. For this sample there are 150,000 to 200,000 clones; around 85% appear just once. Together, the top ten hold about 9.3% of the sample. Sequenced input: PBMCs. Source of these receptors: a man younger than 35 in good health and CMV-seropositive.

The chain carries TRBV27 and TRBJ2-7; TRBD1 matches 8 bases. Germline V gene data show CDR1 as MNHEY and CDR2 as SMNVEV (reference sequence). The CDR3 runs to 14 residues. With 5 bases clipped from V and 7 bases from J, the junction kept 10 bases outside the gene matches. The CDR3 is CASSNDRTGREQYF. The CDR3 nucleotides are TGTGCCAGCAGTAACGATAGGACAGGGCGAGAGCAGTACTTC.

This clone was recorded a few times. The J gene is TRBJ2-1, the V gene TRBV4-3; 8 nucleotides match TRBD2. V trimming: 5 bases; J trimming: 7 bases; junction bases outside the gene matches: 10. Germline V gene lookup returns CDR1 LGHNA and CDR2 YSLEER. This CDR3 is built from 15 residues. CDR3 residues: CASSKLSGGLNEQFF. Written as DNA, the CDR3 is TGCGCCAGCAGCAAGTTAAGCGGGGGATTAAATGAGCAGTTCTTC.

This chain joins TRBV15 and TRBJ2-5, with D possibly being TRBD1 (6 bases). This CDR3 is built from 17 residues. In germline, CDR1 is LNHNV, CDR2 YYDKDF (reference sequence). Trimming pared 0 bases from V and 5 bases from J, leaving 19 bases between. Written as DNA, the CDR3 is TGTGCCACCAGCAGAGAAACCCCAGGGGCCCCTTCGGAGACCCAGTACTTC. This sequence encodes CATSRETPGAPSETQYF.

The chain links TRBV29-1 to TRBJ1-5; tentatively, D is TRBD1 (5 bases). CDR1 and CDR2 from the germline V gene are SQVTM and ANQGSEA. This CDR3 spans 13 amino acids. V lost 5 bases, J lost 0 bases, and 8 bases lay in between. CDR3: CSVQGGSNQPQHF. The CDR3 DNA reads TGCAGCGTTCAGGGCGGTAGCAATCAGCCCCAGCATTTT. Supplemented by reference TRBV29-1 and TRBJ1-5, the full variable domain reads SAVISQKPSRDICQRGTSLTIQCQVDSQVTMMFWYRQQPGQSLTLIATANQGSEATYESGFVIDKFPISRPNLTFSTLTVSNMSPEDSSIYLCSVQGGSNQPQHFGDGTRLSIL.

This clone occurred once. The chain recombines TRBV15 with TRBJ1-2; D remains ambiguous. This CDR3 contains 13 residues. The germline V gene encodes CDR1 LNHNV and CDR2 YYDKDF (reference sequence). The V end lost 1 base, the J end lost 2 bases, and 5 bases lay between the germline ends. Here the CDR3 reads CATSRVSNYGYTF. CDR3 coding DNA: TGTGCCACCAGCAGAGTGTCAAACTATGGCTACACCTTC.

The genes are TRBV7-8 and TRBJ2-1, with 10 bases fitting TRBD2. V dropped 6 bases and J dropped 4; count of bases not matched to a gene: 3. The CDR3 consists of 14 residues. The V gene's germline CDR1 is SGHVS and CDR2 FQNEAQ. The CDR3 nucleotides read TGTGCCAGCAGGGGGGGACTAGCGTACAATGAGCAGTTCTTC. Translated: CASRGGLAYNEQFF.

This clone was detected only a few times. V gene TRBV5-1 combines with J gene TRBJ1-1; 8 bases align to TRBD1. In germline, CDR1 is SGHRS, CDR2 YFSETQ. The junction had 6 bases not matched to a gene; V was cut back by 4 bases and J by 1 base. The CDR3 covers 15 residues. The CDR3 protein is CASSRTGMENTEAFF. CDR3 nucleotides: TGCGCCAGCAGCCGGACAGGGATGGAGAACACTGAAGCTTTCTTT.

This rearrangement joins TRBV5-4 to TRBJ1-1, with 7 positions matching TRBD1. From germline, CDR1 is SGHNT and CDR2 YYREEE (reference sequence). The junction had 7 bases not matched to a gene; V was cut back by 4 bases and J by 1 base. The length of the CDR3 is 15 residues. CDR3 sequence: CASSNPGQTNTEAFF. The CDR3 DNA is TGTGCCAGCAGCAACCCGGGACAGACGAACACTGAAGCTTTCTTT.

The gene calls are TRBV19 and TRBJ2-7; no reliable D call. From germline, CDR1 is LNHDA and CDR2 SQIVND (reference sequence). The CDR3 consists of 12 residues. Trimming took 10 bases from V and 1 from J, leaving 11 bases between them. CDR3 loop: CATNDGSYEQYF. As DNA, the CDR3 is TGTGCCACTAATGACGGGTCCTACGAGCAGTACTTC.

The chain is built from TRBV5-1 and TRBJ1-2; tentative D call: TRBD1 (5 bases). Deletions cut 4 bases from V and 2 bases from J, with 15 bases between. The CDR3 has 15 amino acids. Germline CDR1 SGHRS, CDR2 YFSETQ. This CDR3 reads CASSDPLRVNYGYTF. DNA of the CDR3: TGCGCCAGCAGCGACCCACTCAGGGTCAACTATGGCTACACCTTC.

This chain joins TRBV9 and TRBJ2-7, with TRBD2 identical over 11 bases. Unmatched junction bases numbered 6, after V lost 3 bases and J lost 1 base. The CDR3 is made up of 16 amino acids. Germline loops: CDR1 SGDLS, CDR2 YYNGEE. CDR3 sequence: CASSAEGLADSYEQYF. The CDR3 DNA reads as TGTGCCAGCAGCGCCGAGGGACTAGCGGATTCCTACGAGCAGTACTTC.

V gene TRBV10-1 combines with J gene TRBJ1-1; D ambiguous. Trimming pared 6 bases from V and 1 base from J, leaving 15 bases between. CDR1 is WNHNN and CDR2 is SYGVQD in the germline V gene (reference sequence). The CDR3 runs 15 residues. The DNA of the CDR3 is TGCGCCAGCAGAAGGTACGAGGTTACGAACACTGAAGCTTTCTTT. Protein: CASRRYEVTNTEAFF.

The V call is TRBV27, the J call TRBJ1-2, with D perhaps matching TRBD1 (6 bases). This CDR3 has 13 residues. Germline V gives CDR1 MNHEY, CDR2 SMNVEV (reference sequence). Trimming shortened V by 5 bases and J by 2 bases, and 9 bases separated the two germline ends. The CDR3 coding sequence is TGTGCCAGCAGTGAACAGGGAAACTATGGCTACACCTTC. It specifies CASSEQGNYGYTF.

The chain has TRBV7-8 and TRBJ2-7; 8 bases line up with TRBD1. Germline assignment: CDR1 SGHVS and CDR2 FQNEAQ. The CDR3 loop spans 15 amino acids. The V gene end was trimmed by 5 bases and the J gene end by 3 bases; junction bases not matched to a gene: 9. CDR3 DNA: TGTGCCAGCAGCCCGAGGACAGGGAACTTCTACGAGCAGTACTTC. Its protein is CASSPRTGNFYEQYF.

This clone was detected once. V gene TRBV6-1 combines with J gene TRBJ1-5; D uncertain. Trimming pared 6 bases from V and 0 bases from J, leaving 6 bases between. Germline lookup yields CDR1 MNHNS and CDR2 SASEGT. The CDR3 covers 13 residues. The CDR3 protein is CASSQISNQPQHF. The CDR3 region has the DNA TGTGCCAGCAGCCAGATTAGCAATCAGCCCCAGCATTTT.

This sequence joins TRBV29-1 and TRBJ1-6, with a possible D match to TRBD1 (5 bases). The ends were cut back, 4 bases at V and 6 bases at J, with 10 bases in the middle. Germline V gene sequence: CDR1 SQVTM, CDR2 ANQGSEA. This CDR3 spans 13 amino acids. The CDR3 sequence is CSVGWGLNSPLHF. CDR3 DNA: TGCAGCGTTGGCTGGGGACTTAATTCACCCCTCCACTTT.

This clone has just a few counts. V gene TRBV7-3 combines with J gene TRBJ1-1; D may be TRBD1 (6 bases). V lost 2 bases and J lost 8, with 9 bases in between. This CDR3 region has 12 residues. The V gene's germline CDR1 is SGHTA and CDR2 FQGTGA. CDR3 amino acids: CASSLSGGEAFF. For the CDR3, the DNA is TGTGCCAGCAGCTTATCGGGGGGCGAAGCTTTCTTT.

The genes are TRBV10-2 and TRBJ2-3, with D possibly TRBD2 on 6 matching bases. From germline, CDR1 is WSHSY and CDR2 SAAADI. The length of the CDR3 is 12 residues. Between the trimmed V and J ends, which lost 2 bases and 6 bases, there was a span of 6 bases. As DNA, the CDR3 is TGCGCCAGCAGTGAGCGGGGGGATACGCAGTATTTT. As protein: CASSERGDTQYF.

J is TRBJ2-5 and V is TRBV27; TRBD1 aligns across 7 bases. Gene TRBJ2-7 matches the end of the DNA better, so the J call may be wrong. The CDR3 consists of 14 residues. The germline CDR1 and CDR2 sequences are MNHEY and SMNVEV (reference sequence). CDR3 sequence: CASSLGGQIYEQYF. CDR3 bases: TGTGCCAGCAGTTTAGGGGGACAGATCTACGAGCAGTACTTC.

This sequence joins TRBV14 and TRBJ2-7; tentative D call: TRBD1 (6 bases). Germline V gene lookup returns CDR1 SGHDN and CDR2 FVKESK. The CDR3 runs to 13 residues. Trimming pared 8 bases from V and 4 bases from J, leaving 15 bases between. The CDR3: CASGKTGKYEQYF. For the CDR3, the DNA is TGTGCCAGCGGCAAGACAGGAAAATACGAGCAGTACTTC.

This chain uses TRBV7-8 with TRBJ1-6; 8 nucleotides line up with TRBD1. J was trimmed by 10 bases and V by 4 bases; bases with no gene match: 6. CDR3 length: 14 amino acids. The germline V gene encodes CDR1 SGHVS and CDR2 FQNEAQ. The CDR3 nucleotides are TGTGCCAGCAGCTCGACAGGGGATCGGTCACCCCTCCACTTT. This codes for CASSSTGDRSPLHF.